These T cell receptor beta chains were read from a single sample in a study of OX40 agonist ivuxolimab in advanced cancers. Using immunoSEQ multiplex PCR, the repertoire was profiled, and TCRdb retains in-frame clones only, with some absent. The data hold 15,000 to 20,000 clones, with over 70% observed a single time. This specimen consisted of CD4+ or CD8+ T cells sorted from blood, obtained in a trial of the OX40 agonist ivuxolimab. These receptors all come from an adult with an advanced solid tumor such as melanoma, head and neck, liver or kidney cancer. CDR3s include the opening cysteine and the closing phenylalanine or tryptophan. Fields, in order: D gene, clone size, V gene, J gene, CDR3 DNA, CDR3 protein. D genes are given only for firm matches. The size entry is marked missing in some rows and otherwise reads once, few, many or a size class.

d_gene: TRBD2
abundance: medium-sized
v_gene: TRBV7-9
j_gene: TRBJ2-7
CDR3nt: TGTGCCAGCAGTCGACCAGGGACTACATCCTACGAGCAGTACTTC
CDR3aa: CASSRPGTTSYEQYF

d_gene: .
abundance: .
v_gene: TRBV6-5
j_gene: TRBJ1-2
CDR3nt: TGTGCCAGCAGTTACGACTATGGCTACACCTTC
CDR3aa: CASSYDYGYTF

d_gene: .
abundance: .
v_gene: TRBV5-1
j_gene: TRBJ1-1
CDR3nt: TGCGCCAGCAGCTTGGCCTCAGGATTGAACACTGAAGCTTTCTTT
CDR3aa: CASSLASGLNTEAFF

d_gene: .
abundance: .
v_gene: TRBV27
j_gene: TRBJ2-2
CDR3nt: TGTGCCAGCAGTTCCGGACTCAACACCGGGGAGCTGTTTTTT
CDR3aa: CASSSGLNTGELFF

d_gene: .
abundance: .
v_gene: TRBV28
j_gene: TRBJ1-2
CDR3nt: TGTGCCAGCAGTTTATCCCGGCCCTCAACCGGCTACACCTTC
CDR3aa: CASSLSRPSTGYTF

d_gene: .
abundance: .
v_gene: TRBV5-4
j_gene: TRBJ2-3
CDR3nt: TGTGCCACCTCAGGGGGAAGGGGGGCAGATACGCAGTATTTT
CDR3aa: CATSGGRGADTQYF

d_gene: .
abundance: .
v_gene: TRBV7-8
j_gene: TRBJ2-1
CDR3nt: TGTGCCAGCAGAAGGGTAGGCAATGAGCAGTTCTTC
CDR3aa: CASRRVGNEQFF

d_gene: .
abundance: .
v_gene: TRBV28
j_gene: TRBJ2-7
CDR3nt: TGTGCCAGCAGTTTCGGCCATTCCCCCTACGAGCAGTACTTC
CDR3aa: CASSFGHSPYEQYF

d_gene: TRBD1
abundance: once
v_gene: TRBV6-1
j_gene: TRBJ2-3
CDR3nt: TGTGCCACCATCGACAGGGAACTCACAGATACGCAGTATTTT
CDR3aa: CATIDRELTDTQYF

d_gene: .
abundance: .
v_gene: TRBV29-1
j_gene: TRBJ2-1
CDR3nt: TGCAGCGTTATGGGTGTGGCAGGGAATTCCATTAATGAGCAGTTCTTC
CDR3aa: CSVMGVAGNSINEQFF

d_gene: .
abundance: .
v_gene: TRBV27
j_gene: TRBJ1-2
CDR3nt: TGTGCCAGCAGGCCCACAGGTTCTGCTCACTATGGCTACACCTTC
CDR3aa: CASRPTGSAHYGYTF

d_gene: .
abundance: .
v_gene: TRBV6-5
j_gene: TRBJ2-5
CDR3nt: TGTGCCAGCTTGCTCTCTCCCCAGCTCAGGGAGACCCAGTACTTC
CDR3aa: CASLLSPQLRETQYF

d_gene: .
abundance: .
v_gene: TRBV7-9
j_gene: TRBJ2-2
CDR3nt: TGTGTCTCACGGGGAGCGGCGAACACCGGGGAGCTGTTTTTT
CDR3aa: CVSRGAANTGELFF

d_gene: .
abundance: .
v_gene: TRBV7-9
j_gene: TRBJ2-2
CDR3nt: TGTGCCAGCAGCTTAAGGTTCGGGGGACCGCTCTCCGGGGAGCTGTTTTTT
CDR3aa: CASSLRFGGPLSGELFF

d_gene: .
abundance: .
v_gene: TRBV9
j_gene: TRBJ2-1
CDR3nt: TGTGCCAGCAGCGTAGGACTTTTAGGTCACAATGAGCAGTTCTTC
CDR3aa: CASSVGLLGHNEQFF

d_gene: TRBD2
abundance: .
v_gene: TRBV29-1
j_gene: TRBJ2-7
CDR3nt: TGCAGCGTTGAAGCCCTGGGAGGGGCGAGCTACGAGCAGTACTTC
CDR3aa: CSVEALGGASYEQYF

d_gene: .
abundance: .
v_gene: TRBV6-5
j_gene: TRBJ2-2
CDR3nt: TGTGCCAGCAGTTACTCGGGTTGGGGGGAGCTGTTTTTT
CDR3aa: CASSYSGWGELFF

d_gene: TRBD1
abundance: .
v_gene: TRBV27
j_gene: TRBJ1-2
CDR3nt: TGTGCCAGCAGTCCGACAGGGGGCGGAGGCTATGGCTACACCTTC
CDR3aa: CASSPTGGGGYGYTF

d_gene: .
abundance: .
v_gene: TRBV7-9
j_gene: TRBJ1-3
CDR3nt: TGTGCCAGCAGCTTAGGTCCCCCCTTGAGGTTCGGAAACACCATATATTTT
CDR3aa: CASSLGPPLRFGNTIYF

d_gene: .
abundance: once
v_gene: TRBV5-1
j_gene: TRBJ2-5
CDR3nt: TGCGCCAGCAGCTTGCAGGGAAACCAAGAGACCCAGTACTTC
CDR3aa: CASSLQGNQETQYF

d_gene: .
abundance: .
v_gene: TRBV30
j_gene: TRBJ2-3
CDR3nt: TGTGCCTGGAGTGTAATCCCAGATACGCAGTATTTT
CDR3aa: CAWSVIPDTQYF

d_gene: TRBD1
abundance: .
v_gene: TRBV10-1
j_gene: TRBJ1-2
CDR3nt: TGCGCCAGCAGTGAGCCTCGGACAGGGGGCGATGAAAACTATGGCTACACCTTC
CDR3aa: CASSEPRTGGDENYGYTF

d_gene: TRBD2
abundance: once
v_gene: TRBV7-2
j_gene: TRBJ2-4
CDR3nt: TGTGCCAGCAGCTTAGTAGCGGGACGACCCCAACCGAAGAAAAACATTCAGTACTTC
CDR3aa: CASSLVAGRPQPKKNIQYF

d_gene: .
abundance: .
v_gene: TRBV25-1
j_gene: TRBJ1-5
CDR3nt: TGTGCCAGCAGTGGGCCTGGGGGTAGTGGCAATCAGCCCCAGCATTTT
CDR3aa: CASSGPGGSGNQPQHF

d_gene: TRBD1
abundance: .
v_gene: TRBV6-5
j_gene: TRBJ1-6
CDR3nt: TGTGCCAGCAGTTACGACAGGGATGGAAATTCACCCCTCCACTTT
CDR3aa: CASSYDRDGNSPLHF

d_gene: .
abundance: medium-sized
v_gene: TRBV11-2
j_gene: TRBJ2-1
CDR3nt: TGTGCCAGCAGCTTTAGGCGGGAGCAGTTCTTC
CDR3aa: CASSFRREQFF

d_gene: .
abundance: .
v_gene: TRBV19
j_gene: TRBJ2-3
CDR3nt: TGTGCCAGTAGTAGACAGGGAGGAGTAGCAGATACGCAGTATTTT
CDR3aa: CASSRQGGVADTQYF

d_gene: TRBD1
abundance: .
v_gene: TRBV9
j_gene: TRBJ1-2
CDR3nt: TGTGCCAGCAGCGTAGATGGGACAGGGGGCTGGCGTGGCTACACCTTC
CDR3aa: CASSVDGTGGWRGYTF

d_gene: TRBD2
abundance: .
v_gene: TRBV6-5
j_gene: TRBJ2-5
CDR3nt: TGTGCCAGCAGCCTTCGACTAGCGACTCGAGAGACCCAGTACTTC
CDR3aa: CASSLRLATRETQYF

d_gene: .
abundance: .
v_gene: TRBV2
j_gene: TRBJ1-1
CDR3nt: TGTGCCAGCAAGGAGGGGGGGGACACTGAAGCTTTCTTT
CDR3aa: CASKEGGDTEAFF

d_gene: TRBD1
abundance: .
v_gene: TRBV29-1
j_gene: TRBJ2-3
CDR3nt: TGCAGCGCCCTAGACAGGGGGTACACAGATACGCAGTATTTT
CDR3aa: CSALDRGYTDTQYF

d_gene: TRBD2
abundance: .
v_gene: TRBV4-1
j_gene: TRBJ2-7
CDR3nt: TGCGCCAGCAGCCGAGCCTCTAGCGGGAGTTACGAGCAGTACTTC
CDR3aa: CASSRASSGSYEQYF

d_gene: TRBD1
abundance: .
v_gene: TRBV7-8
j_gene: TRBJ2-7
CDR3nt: TGTGCCAGCAGCAGCCAGGGGGCCGCCTACGAGCAGTACTTC
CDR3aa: CASSSQGAAYEQYF

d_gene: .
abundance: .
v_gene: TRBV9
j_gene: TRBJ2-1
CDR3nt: TGTGCCAGCAGCGTCACGGGACTCCCCCACAATGAGCAGTTCTTC
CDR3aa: CASSVTGLPHNEQFF

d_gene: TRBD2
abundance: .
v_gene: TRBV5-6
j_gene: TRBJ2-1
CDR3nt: TGTGCCAGCCTCCTAGCGGGAGGATACAGTGAGCAGTTCTTC
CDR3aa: CASLLAGGYSEQFF

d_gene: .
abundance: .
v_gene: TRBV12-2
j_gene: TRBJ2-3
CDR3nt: TGTGCAAGTCGCTTAGCGAAAACTAGCGGAGGCACAGATACGCAGTATTTT
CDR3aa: CASRLAKTSGGTDTQYF

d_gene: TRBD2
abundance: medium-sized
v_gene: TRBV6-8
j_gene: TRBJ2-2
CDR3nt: TGTGCCAGCCCCTCCCGACTAGCGACGAACACCGGGGAGCTGTTTTTT
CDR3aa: CASPSRLATNTGELFF

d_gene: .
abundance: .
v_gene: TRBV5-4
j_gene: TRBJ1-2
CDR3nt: TGTGCCAGCAGGCCGGGGGGAGACTATGGCTACACCTTC
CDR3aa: CASRPGGDYGYTF

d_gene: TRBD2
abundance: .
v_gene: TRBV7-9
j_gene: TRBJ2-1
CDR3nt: TGTGCCAGCAGTAAAACTAGCGGGAGGGCCCGGAATGAGCAGTTCTTC
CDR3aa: CASSKTSGRARNEQFF

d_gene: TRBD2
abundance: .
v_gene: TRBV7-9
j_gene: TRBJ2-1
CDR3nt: TGTGCCAGCAGCTTACAGACGGGAGGGAAATACAATGAGCAGTTCTTC
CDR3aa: CASSLQTGGKYNEQFF

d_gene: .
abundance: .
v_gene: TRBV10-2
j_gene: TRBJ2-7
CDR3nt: TGCGCCAGCAGTGACAGGAGCTACGAGCAGTACTTC
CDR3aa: CASSDRSYEQYF

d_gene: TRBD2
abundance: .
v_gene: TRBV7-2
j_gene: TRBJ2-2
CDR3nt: TGTGCCAGCAGCTCTGGACTAGCGGCGAACACCGGGGAGCTGTTTTTT
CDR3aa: CASSSGLAANTGELFF

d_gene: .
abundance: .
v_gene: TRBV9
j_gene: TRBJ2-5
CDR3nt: TGTGCCAGCAGCCCTATTTCGGACGGGGAGACCCAGTACTTC
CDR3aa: CASSPISDGETQYF